This TCR beta chain is from a study of blood T cell repertoires in COVID-19. The table came from immunoSEQ multiplex PCR; TCRdb's copy has only in-frame clones and leaves some out. Of approximately 200,000 clones listed, about 84% were seen once; the top ten hold 5.2%. For this clone: This sample also contains other DNA sequences that code for the same CDR3.

V dropped 3 bases and J dropped 3 bases, with 6 bases sitting between them. From germline, CDR1 is KGHSH and CDR2 LQKENI. CDR3 length: 12 amino acids. Sequencing was carried out using peripheral blood. This TCR was sampled from a woman aged 25-40 years with acute or convalescent COVID-19. This chain joins TRBV18 and TRBJ2-7; D unresolved. This CDR3 is CASSPADYEQYF. The CDR3 nucleotides read TGTGCCAGCTCACCGGCAGACTACGAGCAGTACTTC.